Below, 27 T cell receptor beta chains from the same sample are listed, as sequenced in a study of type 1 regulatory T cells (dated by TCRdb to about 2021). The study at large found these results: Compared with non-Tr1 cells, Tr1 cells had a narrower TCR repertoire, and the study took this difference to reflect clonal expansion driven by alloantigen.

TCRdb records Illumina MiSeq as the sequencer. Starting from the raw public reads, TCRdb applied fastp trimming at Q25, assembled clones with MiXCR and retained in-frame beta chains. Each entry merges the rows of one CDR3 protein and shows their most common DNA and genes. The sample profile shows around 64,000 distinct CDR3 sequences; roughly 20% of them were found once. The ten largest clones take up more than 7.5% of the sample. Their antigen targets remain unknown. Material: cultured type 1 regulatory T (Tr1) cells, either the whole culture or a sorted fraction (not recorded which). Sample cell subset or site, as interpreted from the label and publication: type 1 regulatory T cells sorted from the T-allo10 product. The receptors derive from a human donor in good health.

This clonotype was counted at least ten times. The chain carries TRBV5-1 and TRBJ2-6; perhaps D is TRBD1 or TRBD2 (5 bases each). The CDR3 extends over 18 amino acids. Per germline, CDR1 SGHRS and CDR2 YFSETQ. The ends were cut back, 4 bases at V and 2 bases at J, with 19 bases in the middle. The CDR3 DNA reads TGCGCCAGCAGCCTTCCCTCAGGGTCGGGAACTGGGGCCAACGTCCTGACTTTC. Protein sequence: CASSLPSGSGTGANVLTF. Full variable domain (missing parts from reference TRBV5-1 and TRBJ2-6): KAGVTQTPRYLIKTRGQQVTLSCSPISGHRSVSWYQQTPGQGLQFLFEYFSETQRNKGNFPGRFSGRQFSNSRSEMNVSTLELGDSALYLCASSLPSGSGTGANVLTFGAGSRLTVL.

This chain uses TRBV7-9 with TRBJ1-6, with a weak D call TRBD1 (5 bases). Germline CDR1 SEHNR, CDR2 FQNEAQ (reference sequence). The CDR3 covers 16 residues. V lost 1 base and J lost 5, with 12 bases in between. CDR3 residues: CASSLGGTENNSPLHF. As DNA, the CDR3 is TGTGCCAGCAGCTTAGGTGGGACGGAGAATAATTCACCCCTCCACTTT.

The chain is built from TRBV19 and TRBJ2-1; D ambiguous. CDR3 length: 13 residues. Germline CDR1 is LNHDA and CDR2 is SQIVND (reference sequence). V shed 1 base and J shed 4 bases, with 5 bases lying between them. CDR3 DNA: TGTGCCAGTAGTATAGGTACTTACAATGAGCAGTTCTTC. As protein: CASSIGTYNEQFF.

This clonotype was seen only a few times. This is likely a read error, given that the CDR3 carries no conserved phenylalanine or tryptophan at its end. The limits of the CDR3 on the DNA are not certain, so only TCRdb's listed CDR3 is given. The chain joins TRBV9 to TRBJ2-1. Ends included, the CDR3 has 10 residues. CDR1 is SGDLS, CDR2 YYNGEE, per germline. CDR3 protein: CASSVVRTRN.

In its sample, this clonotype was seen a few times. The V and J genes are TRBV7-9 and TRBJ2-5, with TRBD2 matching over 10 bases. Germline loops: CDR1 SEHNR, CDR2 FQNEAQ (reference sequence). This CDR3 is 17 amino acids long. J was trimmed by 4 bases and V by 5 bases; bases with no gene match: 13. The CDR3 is CASSLGVAGGDGETQYF. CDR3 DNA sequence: TGTGCCAGCAGCCTTGGGGTAGCGGGAGGCGATGGAGAGACCCAGTACTTC.

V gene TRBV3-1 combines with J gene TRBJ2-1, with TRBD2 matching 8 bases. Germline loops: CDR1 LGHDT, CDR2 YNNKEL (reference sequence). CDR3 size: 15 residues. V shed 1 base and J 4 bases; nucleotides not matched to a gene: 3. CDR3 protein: CASSQGTSRYNEQFF. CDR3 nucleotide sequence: TGTGCCAGCAGCCAAGGGACTAGCAGGTACAATGAGCAGTTCTTC.

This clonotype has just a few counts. The CDR3 DNA reads TGTGCCAGCAGCTTAGGGGCGGACTCCTCCTACGAGCAGTACTTC. This gives the protein CASSLGADSSYEQYF. V and J are TRBV7-9 and TRBJ2-7; possible D gene TRBD2, 5 bases. The CDR3 sequence is 15 residues long. V was shortened by 1 base and J by 0 bases, with 10 bases between the two germline ends. The V gene's germline CDR1 is SEHNR and CDR2 FQNEAQ (reference sequence).

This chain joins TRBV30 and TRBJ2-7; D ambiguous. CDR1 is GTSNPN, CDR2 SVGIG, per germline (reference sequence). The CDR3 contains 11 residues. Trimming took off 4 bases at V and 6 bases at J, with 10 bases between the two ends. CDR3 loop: CAWTASIEQYF. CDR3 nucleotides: TGTGCCTGGACAGCCTCTATCGAGCAGTACTTC.

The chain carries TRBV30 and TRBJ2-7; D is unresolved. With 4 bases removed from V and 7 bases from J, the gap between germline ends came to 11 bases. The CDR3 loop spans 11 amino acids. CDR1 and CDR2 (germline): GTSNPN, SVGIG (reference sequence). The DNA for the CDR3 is TGTGCCTGGACAAACTCCAGGGAGCAGTACTTC. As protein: CAWTNSREQYF.

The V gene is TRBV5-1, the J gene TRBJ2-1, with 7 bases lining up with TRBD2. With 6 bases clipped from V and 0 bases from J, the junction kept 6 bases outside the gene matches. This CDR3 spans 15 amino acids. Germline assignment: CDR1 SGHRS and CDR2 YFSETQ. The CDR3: CASKEGGPSYNEQFF. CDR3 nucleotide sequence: TGCGCCAGCAAAGAGGGAGGGCCCTCCTACAATGAGCAGTTCTTC. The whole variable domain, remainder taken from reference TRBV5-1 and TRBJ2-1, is KAGVTQTPRYLIKTRGQQVTLSCSPISGHRSVSWYQQTPGQGLQFLFEYFSETQRNKGNFPGRFSGRQFSNSRSEMNVSTLELGDSALYLCASKEGGPSYNEQFFGPGTRLTVL.

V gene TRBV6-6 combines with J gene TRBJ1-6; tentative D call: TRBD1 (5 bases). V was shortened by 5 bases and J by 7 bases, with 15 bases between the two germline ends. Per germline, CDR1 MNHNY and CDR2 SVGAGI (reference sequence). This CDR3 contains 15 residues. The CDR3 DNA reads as TGTGCCAGCAGTCACCCGGAGGGGAAGAATTCACCCCTCCACTTT. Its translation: CASSHPEGKNSPLHF.

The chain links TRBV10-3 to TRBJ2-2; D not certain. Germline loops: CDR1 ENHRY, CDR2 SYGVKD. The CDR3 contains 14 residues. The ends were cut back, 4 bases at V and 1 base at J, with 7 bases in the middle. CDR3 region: CAISASENTGELFF. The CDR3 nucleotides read TGTGCCATCAGTGCAAGTGAGAACACCGGGGAGCTGTTTTTT.

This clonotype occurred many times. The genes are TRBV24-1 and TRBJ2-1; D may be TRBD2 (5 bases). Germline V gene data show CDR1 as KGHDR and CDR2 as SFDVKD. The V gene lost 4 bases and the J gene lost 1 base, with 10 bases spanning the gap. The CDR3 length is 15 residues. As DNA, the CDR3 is TGTGCCACCAGTGACCCCGAGGGATCCTACAATGAGCAGTTCTTC. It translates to CATSDPEGSYNEQFF.

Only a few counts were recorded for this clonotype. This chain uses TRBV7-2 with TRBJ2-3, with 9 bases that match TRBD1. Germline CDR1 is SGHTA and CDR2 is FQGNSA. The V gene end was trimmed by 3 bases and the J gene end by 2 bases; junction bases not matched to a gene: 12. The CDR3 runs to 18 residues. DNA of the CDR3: TGTGCCAGCAGCTTGATTGTCGGACAGGGGTATTCCACAGATACGCAGTATTTT. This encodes CASSLIVGQGYSTDTQYF.

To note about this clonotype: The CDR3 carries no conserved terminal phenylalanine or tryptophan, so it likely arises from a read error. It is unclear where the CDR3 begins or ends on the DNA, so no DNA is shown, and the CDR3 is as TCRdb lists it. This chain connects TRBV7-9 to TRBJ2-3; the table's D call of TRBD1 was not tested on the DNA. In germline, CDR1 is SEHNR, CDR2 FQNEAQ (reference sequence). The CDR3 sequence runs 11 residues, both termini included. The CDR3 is CASSLSGWGRL.

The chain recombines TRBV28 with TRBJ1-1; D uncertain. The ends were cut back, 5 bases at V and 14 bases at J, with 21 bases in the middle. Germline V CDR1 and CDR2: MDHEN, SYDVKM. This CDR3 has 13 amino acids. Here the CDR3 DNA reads TGTGCCAGCAGTCTCCTAGGACGGGTGGCTGGCTTCTTT. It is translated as CASSLLGRVAGFF.

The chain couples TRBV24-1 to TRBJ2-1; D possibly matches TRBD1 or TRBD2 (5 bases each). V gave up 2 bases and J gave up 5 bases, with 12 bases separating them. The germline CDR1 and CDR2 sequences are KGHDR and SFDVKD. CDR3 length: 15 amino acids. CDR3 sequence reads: CATSDSRDVNNEQFF. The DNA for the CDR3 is TGTGCCACCAGTGATTCCCGGGACGTAAACAATGAGCAGTTCTTC.

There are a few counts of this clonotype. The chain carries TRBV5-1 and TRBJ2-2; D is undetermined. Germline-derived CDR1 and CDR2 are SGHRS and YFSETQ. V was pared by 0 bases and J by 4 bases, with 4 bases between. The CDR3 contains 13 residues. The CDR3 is CASSLGATGELFF. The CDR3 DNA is TGCGCCAGCAGCTTGGGGGCCACCGGGGAGCTGTTTTTT.

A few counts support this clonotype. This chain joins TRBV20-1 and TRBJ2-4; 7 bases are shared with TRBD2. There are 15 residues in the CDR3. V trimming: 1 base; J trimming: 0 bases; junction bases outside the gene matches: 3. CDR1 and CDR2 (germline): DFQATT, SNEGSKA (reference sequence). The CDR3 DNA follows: TGCAGTGCTAGAGGGGGGGAGGGAGCCAAAAACATTCAGTACTTC. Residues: CSARGGEGAKNIQYF.

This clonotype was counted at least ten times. The CDR3 loop reads CASSFGRTGNEQFF. The CDR3 DNA sequence: TGTGCCAGCAGCTTCGGTCGAACGGGAAATGAGCAGTTCTTC. The chain uses TRBV7-3 and TRBJ2-1; possible D gene TRBD2, 5 bases. V gave up 3 bases and J gave up 7 bases, with 13 bases separating them. The germline CDR1 and CDR2 sequences are SGHTA and FQGTGA. CDR3 length: 14 residues.

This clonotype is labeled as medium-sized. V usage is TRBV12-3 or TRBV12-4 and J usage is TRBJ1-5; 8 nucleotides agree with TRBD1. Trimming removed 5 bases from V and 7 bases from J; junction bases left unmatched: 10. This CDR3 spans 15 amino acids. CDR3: CASSRTGFEEQPQHF. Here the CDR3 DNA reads TGTGCCAGCAGTCGGACAGGGTTTGAAGAGCAGCCCCAGCATTTT.

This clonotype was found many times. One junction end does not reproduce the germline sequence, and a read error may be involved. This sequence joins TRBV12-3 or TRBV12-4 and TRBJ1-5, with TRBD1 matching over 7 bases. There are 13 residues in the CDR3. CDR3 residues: CASSSSEDRTGSF. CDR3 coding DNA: TGTGCCAGCAGTTCCAGCGAAGATAGGACAGGTTCCTTT.

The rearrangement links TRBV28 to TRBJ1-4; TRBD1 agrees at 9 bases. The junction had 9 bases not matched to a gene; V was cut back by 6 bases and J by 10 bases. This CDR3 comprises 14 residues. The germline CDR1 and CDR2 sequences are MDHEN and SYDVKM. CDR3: CASRETGQGGKLFF. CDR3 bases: TGTGCCAGCAGAGAAACGGGACAGGGCGGAAAACTGTTTTTT.

The CDR3 DNA is TGTGCCAGCAGTTCTCACTCCGGAAATTCACCCCTCCACTTT. This translates into CASSSHSGNSPLHF. The chain is built from TRBV28 and TRBJ1-6, with D uncertain. V shed 4 bases and J shed 7 bases, with 11 bases lying between them. Germline CDR1 MDHEN, CDR2 SYDVKM. This CDR3 is built from 14 residues.

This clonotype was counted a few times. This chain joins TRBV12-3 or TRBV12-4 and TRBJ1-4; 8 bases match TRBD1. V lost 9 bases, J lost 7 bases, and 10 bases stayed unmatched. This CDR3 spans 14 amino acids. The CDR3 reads CASLTTGEGEKLFF. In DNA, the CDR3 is TGTGCCAGTCTTACGACAGGGGAGGGTGAAAAACTGTTTTTT.

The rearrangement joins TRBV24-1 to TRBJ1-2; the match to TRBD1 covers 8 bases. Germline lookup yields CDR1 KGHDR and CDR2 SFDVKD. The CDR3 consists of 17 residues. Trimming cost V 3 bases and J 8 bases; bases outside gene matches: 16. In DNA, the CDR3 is TGTGCCACCAGTGATACCGGGACAGGATTAGGTTCGAGCGGCTACACCTTC. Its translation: CATSDTGTGLGSSGYTF.

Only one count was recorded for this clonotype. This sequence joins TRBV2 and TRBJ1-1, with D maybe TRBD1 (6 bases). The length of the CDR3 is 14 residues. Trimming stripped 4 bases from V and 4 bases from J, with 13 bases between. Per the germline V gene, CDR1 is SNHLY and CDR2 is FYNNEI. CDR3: CASSVRDKFTEAFF. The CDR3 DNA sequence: TGTGCCAGCAGTGTCCGGGACAAGTTCACTGAAGCTTTCTTT.